Presented here are 21 T cell receptor beta chains from one specimen sequenced in a study of PD-L1 blockade in urothelial cancer. Produced via immunoSEQ multiplex PCR; TCRdb's table is partial and in-frame only. The sample has 53,000 or so clones, approximately 83% seen once; the top ten hold 15% to 20%. The source material was PBMCs, sampled around atezolizumab (anti-PD-L1) treatment. The source is a man in his fifties or sixties with urothelial cancer.

The V and J genes are TRBV9 and TRBJ2-3; D might be TRBD2 (6 bases). Trimming pared 7 bases from V and 2 bases from J, leaving 11 bases between. The CDR3 is made up of 13 amino acids. Germline V gene data show CDR1 as SGDLS and CDR2 as YYNGEE. This CDR3 reads CASEGGNTDTQYF. CDR3 sequence (DNA): TGTGCCAGCGAAGGCGGGAACACAGATACGCAGTATTTT.

V and J are TRBV9 and TRBJ2-3, with 9 bases fitting TRBD2. V dropped 0 bases and J dropped 1; count of bases not matched to a gene: 27. The CDR3 has 24 residues. From germline, CDR1 is SGDLS and CDR2 YYNGEE. CDR3 loop: CASSVATFTPSGTSSPVGTDTQYF. The CDR3 DNA reads TGTGCCAGCAGCGTAGCTACGTTCACCCCGAGCGGGACTAGCTCCCCGGTTGGCACAGATACGCAGTATTTT.

This chain links TRBV5-5 with TRBJ2-5, with D maybe TRBD1 (6 bases). The ends were cut back, 4 bases at V and 1 base at J, with 11 bases in the middle. CDR3 length equals 14 residues. Germline values: CDR1 SGHKS, CDR2 YYEKEE (reference sequence). CDR3 sequence: CASSPRQVQETQYF. In DNA form, the CDR3 reads TGTGCCAGCAGCCCACGACAGGTCCAAGAGACCCAGTACTTC.

The chain joins TRBV29-1 to TRBJ2-5, with D uncertain. CDR1 is SQVTM, CDR2 ANQGSEA, per germline. V was pared by 4 bases and J by 0 bases, with 6 bases between. CDR3 size: 12 residues. CDR3 loop: CSVGANQETQYF. The DNA of the CDR3 is TGCAGCGTTGGGGCTAACCAAGAGACCCAGTACTTC.

This clone has only one observation. The chain has TRBV6-1 and TRBJ1-5, with TRBD1 matching 7 bases. Unmatched junction bases numbered 2, after V lost 3 bases and J lost 0 bases. The CDR3 extends over 15 amino acids. In germline, CDR1 is MNHNS, CDR2 SASEGT. CDR3 protein: CASSDGTASNQPQHF. CDR3 in DNA: TGTGCCAGCAGTGATGGGACAGCTAGCAATCAGCCCCAGCATTTT.

The V gene is TRBV7-6, the J gene TRBJ2-7; D perhaps matches TRBD1 (6 bases). This CDR3 comprises 13 residues. CDR1 is SGHVS and CDR2 is FNYEAQ in the germline V gene. The germline V and J ends were trimmed by 8 bases and 6 bases, with 17 bases remaining between them. The CDR3 reads CASALGGGGEQYF. DNA of the CDR3: TGTGCCAGCGCCCTAGGGGGTGGAGGCGAGCAGTACTTC.

The chain uses TRBV10-1 and TRBJ2-7, with D possibly being TRBD2 (6 bases). The CDR3 contains 13 residues. Germline values: CDR1 WNHNN, CDR2 SYGVQD (reference sequence). V was shortened by 2 bases and J by 4 bases, with 9 bases between the two germline ends. The CDR3 loop reads CASSEAGRYEQYF. The CDR3 DNA reads TGCGCCAGCAGTGAGGCAGGGAGGTACGAGCAGTACTTC.

The chain is built from TRBV7-9 and TRBJ2-1, with D possibly matching TRBD2 (6 bases). Looked up from germline, CDR1 is SEHNR and CDR2 is FQNEAQ (reference sequence). The length of the CDR3 is 17 residues. Trimming cost V 11 bases and J 5 bases, with 28 bases left between them. The CDR3 region has the DNA TGTGCCCCTACTGTCCCATGGAGGGTGTTTGTCCACAATGAGCAGTTCTTC. This codes for CAPTVPWRVFVHNEQFF.

This clone was found a few times. The rearrangement joins TRBV2 to TRBJ2-5; no reliable D call. Germline assignment: CDR1 SNHLY and CDR2 FYNNEI. The CDR3 loop spans 13 amino acids. V lost 7 bases to trimming and J lost 1 base, with 10 bases between them. CDR3 protein: CASNSLTQETQYF. The CDR3 DNA reads TGTGCCAGCAACTCACTTACCCAAGAGACCCAGTACTTC.

The chain employs TRBV7-9 and TRBJ2-1, with a possible D match to TRBD1 (5 bases). CDR1 is SEHNR and CDR2 is FQNEAQ in the germline V gene (reference sequence). CDR3 length: 12 amino acids. The V end was cut by 4 bases, the J end by 9 bases, with 10 bases between. The CDR3 DNA reads as TGTGCCAGCAGCTCACAGGCGACTGAGCAGTTCTTC. This sequence encodes CASSSQATEQFF.

The genes are TRBV4-1 and TRBJ2-7; tentatively, D is TRBD1 (7 bases). CDR3 length: 13 amino acids. The V end lost 4 bases, the J end lost 7 bases, and 14 bases lay between the germline ends. In germline, CDR1 is MGHRA, CDR2 YSYEKL. The CDR3 sequence is CASSPRQGGEQYF. Written as DNA, the CDR3 is TGCGCCAGCAGCCCTCGACAGGGAGGAGAGCAGTACTTC.

The chain combines TRBV7-8 with TRBJ1-5, with 9 bases identical to TRBD1. The CDR3 is 15 amino acids. CDR1 is SGHVS and CDR2 is FQNEAQ in the germline V gene. Trimming cost V 4 bases and J 7 bases; bases outside gene matches: 8. The CDR3 here is CASSYIQGARQPQHF. CDR3 bases: TGTGCCAGCAGCTATATACAGGGGGCGAGACAGCCCCAGCATTTT.

This chain connects TRBV6-4 to TRBJ1-5, with D tentatively TRBD1 (5 bases). This CDR3 spans 14 amino acids. Germline assignment: CDR1 MRHNA and CDR2 SNTAGT. V lost 4 bases and J lost 8, with 15 bases in between. The DNA of the CDR3 is TGTGCCAGCAGTGTCCGGCCAGGGTTGGAGCCCCAGCATTTT. This gives the protein CASSVRPGLEPQHF.

The chain uses TRBV7-2 and TRBJ2-7; 7 positions match TRBD1. Germline V gene data show CDR1 as SGHTA and CDR2 as FQGNSA. CDR3 length: 14 amino acids. J was trimmed by 2 bases and V by 3 bases; bases with no gene match: 4. In DNA form, the CDR3 reads TGTGCCAGCAGCTTTGGGGACAGAGCCTACGAGCAGTACTTC. This codes for CASSFGDRAYEQYF.

This clone is a singleton in its sample. The rearrangement uses TRBV5-4 and TRBJ2-7, with 9 bases fitting TRBD2. CDR1 is SGHNT, CDR2 YYREEE, per germline (reference sequence). V lost 4 bases, J lost 0 bases, and 5 bases stayed unmatched. The CDR3 covers 15 residues. CDR3 loop: CASSSLGLASYEQYF. CDR3 coding DNA: TGTGCCAGCAGCAGCTTGGGACTAGCCTCCTACGAGCAGTACTTC.

The V gene is TRBV5-4, the J gene TRBJ2-3; a possible D gene is TRBD1 (6 bases). Germline assignment: CDR1 SGHNT and CDR2 YYREEE (reference sequence). The CDR3 is made up of 16 amino acids. Trimming took 4 bases from V and 2 from J, leaving 17 bases between them. This chain's CDR3 is CASSPPEGTITDTQYF. Written as DNA, the CDR3 is TGTGCCAGCAGCCCGCCTGAGGGGACAATCACAGATACGCAGTATTTT.

The chain uses TRBV5-1 and TRBJ1-2, with 8 bases lining up with TRBD1. CDR1 and CDR2 (germline): SGHRS, YFSETQ. The CDR3 is 15 amino acids. V dropped 4 bases and J dropped 8; count of bases not matched to a gene: 13. CDR3 nucleotides: TGCGCCAGCAGCCCCCCCAACGGACAGGGATCCGGCTACACCTTC. Encoded protein: CASSPPNGQGSGYTF.

The chain employs TRBV7-3 and TRBJ2-7, with D tentatively TRBD1 (5 bases). The CDR3 has 13 residues. The V gene lost 0 bases and the J gene lost 6 bases, with 9 bases spanning the gap. Germline CDR1 SGHTA, CDR2 FQGTGA. In DNA, the CDR3 is TGTGCCAGCAGCTTAACTCAGGGTGGCGAGCAGTACTTC. This encodes CASSLTQGGEQYF.

V gene TRBV20-1 combines with J gene TRBJ1-2; D is unresolved. CDR1 and CDR2 (germline): DFQATT, SNEGSKA (reference sequence). The V end lost 3 bases, the J end lost 7 bases, and 6 bases lay between the germline ends. This CDR3 is 10 amino acids long. The CDR3 nucleotides read TGCAGTGCTAGTTCGGTTGGCTACACCTTC. Translated: CSASSVGYTF.

The chain is built from TRBV11-2 and TRBJ1-2; no clear D. V dropped 1 base and J dropped 7 bases, with 10 bases sitting between them. Germline CDR1 and CDR2: SGHAT and FQNNGV. This CDR3 has 13 amino acids. The CDR3 sequence is CASSLVSGSGYTF. CDR3 bases: TGTGCCAGCAGCTTAGTGTCTGGGAGTGGCTACACCTTC.

V and J are TRBV7-2 and TRBJ2-1; D possibly corresponds to TRBD2 (6 bases). Trimming left V 4 bases short and J 6 bases short, with 13 bases between. Germline CDR1 and CDR2: SGHTA and FQGNSA. The CDR3 spans 14 residues. The chain's CDR3 is CASSSRTTLNEQFF. Here the CDR3 DNA reads TGTGCCAGCAGCTCGCGGACTACCCTCAATGAGCAGTTCTTC.